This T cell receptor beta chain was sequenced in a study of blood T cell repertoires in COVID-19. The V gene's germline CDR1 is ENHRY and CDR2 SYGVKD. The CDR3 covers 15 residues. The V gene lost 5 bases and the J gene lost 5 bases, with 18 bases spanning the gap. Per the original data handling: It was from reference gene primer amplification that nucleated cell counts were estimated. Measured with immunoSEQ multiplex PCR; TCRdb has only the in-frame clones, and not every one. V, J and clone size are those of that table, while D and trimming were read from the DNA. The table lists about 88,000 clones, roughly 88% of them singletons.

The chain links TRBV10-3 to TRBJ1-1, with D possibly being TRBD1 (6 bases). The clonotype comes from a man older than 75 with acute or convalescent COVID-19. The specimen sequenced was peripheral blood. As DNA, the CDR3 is TGTGCCATCAGTCAAGGGGGGGGGCTAAGGACTGAAGCTTTCTTT. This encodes CAISQGGGLRTEAFF.